These 26 T cell receptor beta chains were all obtained from the same sample, sequenced in a study of shared clonotypes between healthy human individuals (dated by TCRdb to about 2020). Receptors were amplified or captured by the immunoSEQ multiplex PCR assay. Sourced from immuneACCESS, this table was stored by TCRdb with only in-frame sequences that have V and J called. A share of the clones is absent; for the studies checked, an unresolved V gene accounts for under half, and the remainder has no known explanation. This sample has about 600,000 clones in its table, and more than 95% of those were observed once. The ten largest make up about 0.057% of the sample. Sequencing used naive CD4+ T cells sorted from blood. In light of the paper, this sample's cell subset or site label describes: CD45RA+ positively selected. These receptors all stem from a woman younger than 45 in good health.

V is TRBV6-4 and J is TRBJ2-3, with D perhaps matching TRBD2 (5 bases). Germline V gene lookup returns CDR1 MRHNA and CDR2 SNTAGT. The ends were cut back, 6 bases at V and 1 base at J, with 11 bases in the middle. This CDR3 is built from 14 residues. The CDR3 DNA follows: TGTGCCAGCAGCCCAGCGGCAGGCACAGATACGCAGTATTTT. Its translation: CASSPAAGTDTQYF.

The rearrangement joins TRBV6-6 to TRBJ2-5; TRBD2 aligns across 7 bases. Losses at the gene ends were 2 bases for V and 1 base for J; bases not matched to a gene: 4. This CDR3 spans 15 amino acids. Germline V gene lookup returns CDR1 MNHNY and CDR2 SVGAGI (reference sequence). CDR3 sequence reads: CASSYTGLPQETQYF. Written as DNA, the CDR3 is TGTGCCAGCAGTTACACGGGACTACCCCAAGAGACCCAGTACTTC.

The V gene is TRBV11-2, the J gene TRBJ1-2; D might be TRBD1 (6 bases). The CDR3 totals 16 residues. Germline V gene lookup returns CDR1 SGHAT and CDR2 FQNNGV. Deletions cut 4 bases from V and 5 bases from J, with 20 bases between. The CDR3, as DNA: TGTGCCAGCAGCTGGGGGCAACCGAACCCGCTTTATGGCTACACCTTC. Protein: CASSWGQPNPLYGYTF.

This sequence joins TRBV28 and TRBJ2-7; the match to TRBD1 covers 9 bases. The CDR3 consists of 16 residues. Germline CDR1 is MDHEN and CDR2 is SYDVKM. V shed 8 bases, J shed 6 bases, and the junction held 17 bases outside the gene matches. The DNA of the CDR3 is TGTGCCAGCGCCACCTCGGCCGGGACAGGGTTGGCCGAGCAGTACTTC. As protein: CASATSAGTGLAEQYF.

The chain joins TRBV10-3 to TRBJ2-7; D might be TRBD1 (5 bases). The germline V gene has CDR1 ENHRY and CDR2 SYGVKD. The CDR3 is 14 residues long. Trimming took 8 bases from V and 3 from J, leaving 17 bases between them. The CDR3 protein is CAISGQQANYEQYF. The CDR3 nucleotides read TGTGCCATCTCTGGACAACAAGCAAACTACGAGCAGTACTTC.

V usage is TRBV30 and J usage is TRBJ2-1, with 8 positions matching TRBD1. The CDR3 has 16 residues. J lost 10 bases, V lost 3 bases, and 17 bases had no gene match. The germline V gene encodes CDR1 GTSNPN and CDR2 SVGIG (reference sequence). CDR3 in amino acids: CAWSGGSSGGPLEQFF. The CDR3 region has the DNA TGTGCCTGGAGCGGGGGTTCGTCAGGGGGCCCTTTAGAGCAGTTCTTC. Combining the CDR3 with reference TRBV30 and TRBJ2-1 gives the whole variable domain SQTIHQWPATLVQPVGSPLSLECTVEGTSNPNLYWYRQAAGRGLQLLFYSVGIGQISSEVPQNLSASRPQDRQFILSSKKLLLSDSGFYLCAWSGGSSGGPLEQFFGPGTRLTVL.

This chain uses TRBV4-1 with TRBJ2-7, with 10 bases that match TRBD1. This CDR3 spans 17 amino acids. The germline gives CDR1 MGHRA, CDR2 YSYEKL. V trimming: 3 bases; J trimming: 3 bases; junction bases outside the gene matches: 11. The CDR3: CASSHVRGRDRGYEQYF. The CDR3 bases are TGCGCCAGCAGCCATGTGAGGGGTCGGGACAGGGGCTACGAGCAGTACTTC.

The chain couples TRBV18 to TRBJ1-4; no definite D call. The CDR3 runs to 14 residues. The V and J ends lost 6 bases and 4 bases respectively, with 12 bases between them. Germline CDR1 KGHSH, CDR2 LQKENI. The CDR3, as DNA: TGTGCCAGCTCCCCCGGGGTCGGTAATGAAAAACTGTTTTTT. Its protein product is CASSPGVGNEKLFF.

The CDR3 sequence: CASSLGGALSSYEQYF. DNA of the CDR3: TGTGCCAGCAGCTTGGGAGGGGCCCTGAGCTCCTACGAGCAGTACTTC. The gene calls are TRBV5-4 and TRBJ2-7; possibly TRBD1 or TRBD2 for D (5 bases each). CDR3 length: 16 amino acids. Germline V gene lookup returns CDR1 SGHNT and CDR2 YYREEE (reference sequence). Trimming shortened V by 0 bases and J by 0 bases, and 13 bases separated the two germline ends.

V is TRBV6-1 and J is TRBJ2-3; no firm D call. V lost 4 bases and J lost 14, with 22 bases in between. From germline, CDR1 is MNHNS and CDR2 SASEGT. CDR3 length: 14 residues. This CDR3 is CASSGDSTRALRYF. DNA of the CDR3: TGTGCCAGCAGTGGGGATTCGACCCGGGCCCTGCGGTATTTT.

CDR3 amino acids: CASSLGDGGAGTDTQYF. The CDR3 bases are TGTGCCAGCAGCCTGGGTGACGGGGGGGCTGGCACAGATACGCAGTATTTT. V usage is TRBV5-6 and J usage is TRBJ2-3, with TRBD2 matching over 8 bases. Trimming at V came to 4 bases and at J to 1 base, leaving 11 bases not matched to a gene. This CDR3 is 17 amino acids long. Germline V gene sequence: CDR1 SGHDT, CDR2 YYEEEE.

CDR3 sequence: CSVLTSGSYETQYF. CDR3 nucleotide sequence: TGCAGCGTGTTGACTAGCGGGAGTTATGAGACCCAGTACTTC. The rearrangement joins TRBV29-1 to TRBJ2-5; TRBD2 matches at 12 bases. With V trimmed by 6 bases and J by 5 bases, 7 bases remained unmatched. CDR3 length: 14 amino acids. Germline CDR1 SQVTM, CDR2 ANQGSEA.

The chain recombines TRBV27 with TRBJ2-3, with 8 nucleotides matching TRBD2. Germline CDR1 MNHEY, CDR2 SMNVEV (reference sequence). Losses at the gene ends were 7 bases for V and 5 bases for J; bases not matched to a gene: 17. This CDR3 is 17 amino acids long. This chain's CDR3 is CASIRRGAGFSLDTQYF. The CDR3 DNA sequence: TGTGCCAGCATAAGGCGGGGGGCAGGTTTCAGCTTAGATACGCAGTATTTT.

J is TRBJ1-1 and V is TRBV7-9, with a possible D match to TRBD1 (6 bases). Germline CDR1 and CDR2: SEHNR and FQNEAQ (reference sequence). V dropped 4 bases and J dropped 5 bases, with 14 bases sitting between them. This CDR3 contains 14 residues. CDR3 nucleotide sequence: TGTGCCAGCAGCTCTACAGGGAAAGGGACTGAAGCTTTCTTT. Encoded protein: CASSSTGKGTEAFF. The complete variable domain, with remaining parts taken from reference TRBV7-9 and TRBJ1-1, reads DTGVSQNPRHKITKRGQNVTFRCDPISEHNRLYWYRQTLGQGPEFLTYFQNEAQLEKSRLLSDRFSAERPKGSFSTLEIQRTEQGDSAMYLCASSSTGKGTEAFFGQGTRLTVV.

The CDR3 DNA sequence: TGTGCCCACAAGGGACTAGGATCCTACGAGCAGTACTTC. Protein sequence: CAHKGLGSYEQYF. The rearrangement links TRBV10-3 to TRBJ2-7; 8 nucleotides align to TRBD2. The CDR3 runs to 13 residues. The V gene end was trimmed by 11 bases and the J gene end by 1 base; junction bases not matched to a gene: 7. Germline CDR1 is ENHRY and CDR2 is SYGVKD.

The V call is TRBV5-1, the J call TRBJ2-1, with a possible D match to TRBD2 (6 bases). Trimming left V 0 bases short and J 4 bases short, with 11 bases between. Per the germline V gene, CDR1 is SGHRS and CDR2 is YFSETQ. The CDR3 loop spans 15 amino acids. In nucleotides, the CDR3 is TGCGCCAGCAGCTTGGGACTAGTCACATACAATGAGCAGTTCTTC. This sequence encodes CASSLGLVTYNEQFF.

The chain carries TRBV11-2 and TRBJ2-1, with D perhaps matching TRBD1 (6 bases). Trimming took off 5 bases at V and 0 bases at J, with 14 bases between the two ends. CDR1 and CDR2 (germline): SGHAT, FQNNGV. The CDR3 sequence is 16 residues long. CDR3 sequence reads: CASSLQGTSSYNEQFF. CDR3 DNA: TGTGCCAGCAGCCTTCAGGGGACAAGCTCCTACAATGAGCAGTTCTTC.

The V gene is TRBV25-1, the J gene TRBJ2-1, with D perhaps matching TRBD1 (6 bases). CDR3 length: 16 residues. Trimming shortened V by 3 bases and J by 7 bases, and 19 bases separated the two germline ends. CDR1 MGHDK and CDR2 SYGVNS come from the germline V gene. The CDR3: CASSEGWGLGTNEQFF. The CDR3, as DNA: TGTGCCAGCAGTGAGGGATGGGGGTTGGGGACAAATGAGCAGTTCTTC.

Notes on this clone: The same CDR3 also results from other DNA sequences found in this sample. The chain carries TRBV2 and TRBJ1-2; D ambiguous. The CDR3 runs 13 residues. From germline, CDR1 is SNHLY and CDR2 FYNNEI. Trimming left V 4 bases short and J 4 bases short, with 10 bases between. CDR3 sequence reads: CASSGRTSYGYTF. The CDR3 coding sequence is TGTGCCAGCAGTGGAAGGACGTCCTATGGCTACACCTTC.

J is TRBJ1-4 and V is TRBV5-1; D gene uncertain. From germline, CDR1 is SGHRS and CDR2 YFSETQ. The CDR3 runs 14 residues. Trimming left V 7 bases short and J 1 base short, with 11 bases between. CDR3 in DNA: TGCGCCAGCCGGCCGGTGCAAACTAATGAAAAACTGTTTTTT. Protein: CASRPVQTNEKLFF.

This clone occurred once. This sequence joins TRBV7-3 and TRBJ2-1; D is unclear. V was cut by 4 bases and J by 3 bases, with 7 bases left in between. Germline V CDR1 and CDR2: SGHTA, FQGTGA. The CDR3 length is 13 residues. CDR3 protein: CASSSQHYNEQFF. DNA of the CDR3: TGTGCCAGCAGCTCCCAGCACTACAATGAGCAGTTCTTC.

The chain carries TRBV5-8 and TRBJ2-3; TRBD1 agrees at 9 bases. The CDR3 extends over 15 amino acids. The germline CDR1 and CDR2 sequences are SGHTS and YDEGEE. Losses at the gene ends were 4 bases for V and 4 bases for J; bases not matched to a gene: 7. The CDR3 sequence: CASSTGTGRADTQYF. Written as DNA, the CDR3 is TGTGCCAGCAGCACCGGGACAGGGAGGGCAGATACGCAGTATTTT.

The chain links TRBV6-5 to TRBJ1-2; D gene unclear. Germline-derived CDR1 and CDR2 are MNHEY and SVGAGI. Trimming pared 6 bases from V and 3 bases from J, leaving 5 bases between. This CDR3 is built from 11 residues. The CDR3 here is CASRADYGYTF. The CDR3 bases are TGTGCCAGCAGAGCGGACTATGGCTACACCTTC.

This CDR3 reads CASSLVKGLASYNEQFF. The DNA for the CDR3 is TGTGCCAGCAGCTTAGTTAAGGGACTAGCGTCGTACAATGAGCAGTTCTTC. The J gene is TRBJ2-1, the V gene TRBV11-2; 10 nucleotides line up with TRBD2. The CDR3 is 17 residues long. V shed 1 base and J 4 bases; nucleotides not matched to a gene: 7. Germline V CDR1 and CDR2: SGHAT, FQNNGV. Complete variable domain (other parts from reference TRBV11-2 and TRBJ2-1): EAGVAQSPRYKIIEKRQSVAFWCNPISGHATLYWYQQILGQGPKLLIQFQNNGVVDDSQLPKDRFSAERLKGVDSTLKIQPAKLEDSAVYLCASSLVKGLASYNEQFFGPGTRLTVL.

The chain employs TRBV23-1 and TRBJ2-7, with 7 nucleotides matching TRBD1. TRBV23-1 is identified as an open reading frame with a role that is uncertain. J gave up 5 bases and V 7 bases, and 5 bases lay outside the gene matches. The CDR3 contains 12 residues. The CDR3 loop is CASIRQGDEQYF. CDR3 DNA sequence: TGCGCCAGCATTCGACAGGGCGACGAGCAGTACTTC.

The rearrangement joins TRBV15 to TRBJ2-2; 9 nucleotides align to TRBD2. The germline V gene has CDR1 LNHNV and CDR2 YYDKDF (reference sequence). This CDR3 is built from 18 residues. With V trimmed by 1 base and J by 4 bases, 10 bases remained unmatched. The CDR3 here is CATSRVRPSGDSTGELFF. The CDR3, as DNA: TGTGCCACCAGCAGAGTCCGACCTAGCGGGGACTCCACCGGGGAGCTGTTTTTT. Filled out from reference TRBV15 and TRBJ2-2, the complete variable domain reads DAMVIQNPRYQVTQFGKPVTLSCSQTLNHNVMYWYQQKSSQAPKLLFHYYDKDFNNEADTPDNFQSRRPNTSFCFLDIRSPGLGDTAMYLCATSRVRPSGDSTGELFFGEGSRLTVL.